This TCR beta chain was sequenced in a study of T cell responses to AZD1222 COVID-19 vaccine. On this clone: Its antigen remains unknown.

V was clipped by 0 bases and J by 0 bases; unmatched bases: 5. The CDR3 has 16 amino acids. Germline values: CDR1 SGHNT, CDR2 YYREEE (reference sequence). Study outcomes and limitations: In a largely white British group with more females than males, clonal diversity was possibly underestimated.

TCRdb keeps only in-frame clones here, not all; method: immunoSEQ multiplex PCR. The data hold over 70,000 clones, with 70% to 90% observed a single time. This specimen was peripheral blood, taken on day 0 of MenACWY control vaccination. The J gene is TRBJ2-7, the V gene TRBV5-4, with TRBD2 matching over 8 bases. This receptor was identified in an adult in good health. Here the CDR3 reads CASSLVSGGNSYEQYF. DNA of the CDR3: TGTGCCAGCAGCTTGGTGAGCGGGGGCAACTCCTACGAGCAGTACTTC.